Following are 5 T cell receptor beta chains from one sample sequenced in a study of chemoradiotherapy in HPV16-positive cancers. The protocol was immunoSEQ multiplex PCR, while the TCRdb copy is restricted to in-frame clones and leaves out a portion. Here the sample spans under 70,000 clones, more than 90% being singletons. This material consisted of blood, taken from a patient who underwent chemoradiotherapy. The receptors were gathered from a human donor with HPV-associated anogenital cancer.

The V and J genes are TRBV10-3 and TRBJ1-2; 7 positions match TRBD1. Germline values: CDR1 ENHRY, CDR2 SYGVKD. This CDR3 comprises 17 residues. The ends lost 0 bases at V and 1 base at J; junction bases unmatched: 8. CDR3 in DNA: TGTGCCATCAGTGAGTCCCGCCCCCCAGGGGGTAACTATGGCTACACCTTC. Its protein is CAISESRPPGGNYGYTF.

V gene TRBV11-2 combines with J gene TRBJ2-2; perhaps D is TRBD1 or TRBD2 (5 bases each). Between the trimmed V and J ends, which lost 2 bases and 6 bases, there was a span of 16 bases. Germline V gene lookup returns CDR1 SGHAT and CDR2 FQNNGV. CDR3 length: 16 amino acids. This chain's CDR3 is CASSLRAGSSPGELFF. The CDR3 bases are TGTGCCAGCAGCTTACGAGCAGGGAGCAGTCCCGGGGAGCTGTTTTTT.

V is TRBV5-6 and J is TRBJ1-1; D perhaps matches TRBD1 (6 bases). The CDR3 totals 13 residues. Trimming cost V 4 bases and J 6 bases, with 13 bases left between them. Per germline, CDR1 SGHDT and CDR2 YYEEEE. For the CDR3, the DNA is TGTGCCAGCAGCCCGGTACGGACAGCTGAAGCTTTCTTT. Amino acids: CASSPVRTAEAFF.

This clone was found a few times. CDR3 DNA: TGTGCCAGCAGCTTACCGGGAGTCTCTGGAAACACCATATATTTT. Amino acids: CASSLPGVSGNTIYF. J is TRBJ1-3 and V is TRBV5-6; D is ambiguous. The V end was cut by 2 bases, the J end by 0 bases, with 9 bases between. Germline V lookup: CDR1 SGHDT, CDR2 YYEEEE. CDR3 size: 15 residues.

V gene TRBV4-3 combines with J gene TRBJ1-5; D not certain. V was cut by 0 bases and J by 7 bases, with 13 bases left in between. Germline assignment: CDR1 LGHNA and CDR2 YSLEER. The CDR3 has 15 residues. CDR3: CASSQERSGRQPQHF. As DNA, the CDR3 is TGCGCCAGCAGCCAAGAAAGGAGTGGGAGACAGCCCCAGCATTTT.